Presented here are 14 T cell receptor beta chains from one specimen sequenced in a study of blood T cell repertoires in COVID-19. Some clones are missing from TCRdb's copy, which holds only in-frame ones; the method was immunoSEQ multiplex PCR. Altogether fewer than 130,000 clones are present, 80% to 90% being singletons, with the ten largest covering about 30%. Sequencing input: peripheral blood. Every receptor here comes from an elderly woman with acute or convalescent COVID-19.

The V and J genes are TRBV10-3 and TRBJ2-5; no clear D. The CDR3 runs 14 residues. Trimming removed 2 bases from V and 1 base from J, with 8 bases in between. From germline, CDR1 is ENHRY and CDR2 SYGVKD. CDR3 DNA: TGTGCCATCAGTGAGGCGGCTTTCCAAGAGACCCAGTACTTC. It encodes CAISEAAFQETQYF.

V and J are TRBV10-2 and TRBJ1-2; possibly TRBD1 for D (6 bases). The germline gives CDR1 WSHSY, CDR2 SAAADI. This CDR3 has 13 amino acids. V lost 4 bases, J lost 4 bases, and 10 bases lay in between. CDR3 sequence: CASSVTGRYGYTF. The CDR3 DNA follows: TGCGCCAGCAGTGTAACAGGGCGCTATGGCTACACCTTC.

The V call is TRBV6-5, the J call TRBJ2-5; 7 nucleotides agree with TRBD1. The CDR3 consists of 14 residues. CDR1 MNHEY and CDR2 SVGAGI come from the germline V gene. V trimming: 6 bases; J trimming: 5 bases; junction bases outside the gene matches: 9. CDR3 region: CASSHTGVRETQYF. The CDR3 DNA reads as TGTGCCAGCAGCCATACAGGGGTCCGGGAGACCCAGTACTTC.

DNA of the CDR3: TGTGCCATCAGTGACCCACGGGAGCAGTTCTTC. It encodes CAISDPREQFF. The V call is TRBV10-3, the J call TRBJ2-1; D gene unclear. Germline V gives CDR1 ENHRY, CDR2 SYGVKD. This CDR3 is 11 amino acids long. Trimming left V 3 bases short and J 10 bases short, with 7 bases between.

This clone was seen repeatedly, ten times or more. The chain is built from TRBV7-9 and TRBJ2-3; 8 bases agree with TRBD2. Per germline, CDR1 SEHNR and CDR2 FQNEAQ (reference sequence). This CDR3 comprises 17 residues. The V segment lost 5 bases and the J segment 4 bases; nucleotides outside the gene matches: 14. The CDR3 nucleotides are TGTGCCAGCAGCCCGGGGGGGCGGAGGATGGGGTCAGATACGCAGTATTTT. Translating it yields CASSPGGRRMGSDTQYF.

The V call is TRBV6-5, the J call TRBJ2-3, with 11 bases identical to TRBD1. The V gene's germline CDR1 is MNHEY and CDR2 SVGAGI. This CDR3 is built from 15 residues. Unmatched junction bases numbered 2, after V lost 2 bases and J lost 4 bases. In DNA, the CDR3 is TGTGCCAGCAGTTACCGGGACAGGGGGGCAGATACGCAGTATTTT. This sequence encodes CASSYRDRGADTQYF.

J is TRBJ1-2 and V is TRBV5-1, with D uncertain. Germline CDR1 reads SGHRS; CDR2 reads YFSETQ. Trimming pared 5 bases from V and 4 bases from J, leaving 15 bases between. The CDR3 spans 14 residues. CDR3 region: CASSPSGSSYGYTF. CDR3 coding DNA: TGCGCCAGCAGTCCGTCCGGGAGTAGCTATGGCTACACCTTC. Complete variable domain (other parts from reference TRBV5-1 and TRBJ1-2): KAGVTQTPRYLIKTRGQQVTLSCSPISGHRSVSWYQQTPGQGLQFLFEYFSETQRNKGNFPGRFSGRQFSNSRSEMNVSTLELGDSALYLCASSPSGSSYGYTFGSGTRLTVV.

This clone was picked up one time. This chain links TRBV2 with TRBJ2-5; possibly TRBD1 for D (6 bases). Trimming stripped 8 bases from V and 3 bases from J, with 13 bases between. Looked up from germline, CDR1 is SNHLY and CDR2 is FYNNEI. The CDR3 extends over 13 amino acids. The CDR3 here is CASGGHQKETQYF. The CDR3 coding sequence is TGTGCCAGCGGGGGACACCAGAAAGAGACCCAGTACTTC.

The chain links TRBV30 to TRBJ2-7; possibly TRBD2 for D (6 bases). The germline CDR1 and CDR2 sequences are GTSNPN and SVGIG (reference sequence). V lost 0 bases and J 0 bases, leaving 9 bases between the germline ends. This CDR3 has 14 amino acids. CDR3 nucleotides: TGTGCCTGGAGTGTTGGGGGGAGCTCCTACGAGCAGTACTTC. Protein product: CAWSVGGSSYEQYF.

CDR3 residues: CASSGGSSGGARETQYF. The DNA for the CDR3 is TGTGCCAGCAGCGGAGGGAGTAGCGGGGGGGCCCGGGAGACCCAGTACTTC. The rearrangement uses TRBV9 and TRBJ2-5, with 11 bases lining up with TRBD2. The trim removed 3 bases at V and 5 bases at J, leaving 12 bases unmatched. The CDR3 length is 17 residues. The germline V gene has CDR1 SGDLS and CDR2 YYNGEE.

The gene calls are TRBV2 and TRBJ1-1, with D possibly TRBD1 on 5 matching bases. This CDR3 spans 15 amino acids. The V and J ends lost 0 bases and 0 bases respectively, with 8 bases between them. Germline CDR1 SNHLY, CDR2 FYNNEI. This CDR3 reads CASSEARGMNTEAFF. As DNA, the CDR3 is TGTGCCAGCAGTGAAGCGCGGGGGATGAACACTGAAGCTTTCTTT.

The chain employs TRBV27 and TRBJ2-1, with 8 bases lining up with TRBD1. The germline gives CDR1 MNHEY, CDR2 SMNVEV (reference sequence). J was trimmed by 1 base and V by 4 bases; bases with no gene match: 0. The CDR3 has 14 amino acids. The CDR3 sequence: CASSWTGSYNEQFF. The CDR3 DNA is TGTGCCAGCAGTTGGACAGGGTCCTACAATGAGCAGTTCTTC.

This chain uses TRBV12-3 or TRBV12-4 with TRBJ2-7, with 8 bases lining up with TRBD1. V lost 3 bases, J lost 8 bases, and 3 bases stayed unmatched. The CDR3 is 12 residues long. The CDR3 here is CASSFGQGKQYF. CDR3 DNA: TGTGCCAGCAGTTTCGGACAGGGTAAGCAGTACTTC.

The chain joins TRBV21-1 to TRBJ1-5. TRBV21-1 is deemed a pseudogene. CDR3 size: 15 residues. The CDR3 DNA reads as TGTGCCAGCAGCAAAGGCGGCGGAGATGGTGGACCCCAGCATTTT. Amino acid sequence: CASSKGGGDGGPQHF.